The T cell receptor beta chain under discussion was sequenced for a study of blood T cell repertoires in COVID-19. Study at large: The study drew acute and convalescent COVID-19 samples from the United States, Italy and Spain. The cDNA or gDNA used as material had been derived from T cells, B-cell-depleted T cells, or PBMCs.

The germline V gene has CDR1 SGHNT and CDR2 YYREEE (reference sequence). Trimming left V 4 bases short and J 0 bases short, with 8 bases between. This CDR3 has 14 amino acids. This clone was detected only a few times. Source study methods: Counts of nucleated cells, estimated from reference gene primer amplification, were obtained. Measured with immunoSEQ multiplex PCR; TCRdb has only the in-frame clones, and not every one. The D gene and trimming were derived from the DNA, and the V and J assignments and clone size from that table. The repertoire holds about 120,000 clones, with over 80% as singletons.

The sample taken for sequencing was peripheral blood. This clonotype originated in a woman between 50 and 59 years old with acute or convalescent COVID-19. The rearrangement uses TRBV5-4 and TRBJ1-3; D is uncertain. In DNA, the CDR3 is TGTGCCAGCAGCCCGGAGAGCTCTGGAAACACCATATATTTT. Encoded protein: CASSPESSGNTIYF.